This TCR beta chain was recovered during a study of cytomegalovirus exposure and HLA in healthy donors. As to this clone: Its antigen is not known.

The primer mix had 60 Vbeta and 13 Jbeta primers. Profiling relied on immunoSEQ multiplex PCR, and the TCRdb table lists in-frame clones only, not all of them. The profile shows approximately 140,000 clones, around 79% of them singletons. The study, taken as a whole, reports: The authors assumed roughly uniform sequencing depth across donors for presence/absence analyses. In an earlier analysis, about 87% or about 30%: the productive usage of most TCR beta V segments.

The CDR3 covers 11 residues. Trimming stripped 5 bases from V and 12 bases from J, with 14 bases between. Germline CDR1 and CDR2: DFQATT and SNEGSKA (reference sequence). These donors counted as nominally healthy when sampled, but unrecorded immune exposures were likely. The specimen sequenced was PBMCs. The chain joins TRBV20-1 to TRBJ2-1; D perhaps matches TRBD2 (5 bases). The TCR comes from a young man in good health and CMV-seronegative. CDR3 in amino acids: CSARSSPGQFF. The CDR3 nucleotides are TGCAGTGCTCGATCTAGCCCCGGGCAGTTCTTC.